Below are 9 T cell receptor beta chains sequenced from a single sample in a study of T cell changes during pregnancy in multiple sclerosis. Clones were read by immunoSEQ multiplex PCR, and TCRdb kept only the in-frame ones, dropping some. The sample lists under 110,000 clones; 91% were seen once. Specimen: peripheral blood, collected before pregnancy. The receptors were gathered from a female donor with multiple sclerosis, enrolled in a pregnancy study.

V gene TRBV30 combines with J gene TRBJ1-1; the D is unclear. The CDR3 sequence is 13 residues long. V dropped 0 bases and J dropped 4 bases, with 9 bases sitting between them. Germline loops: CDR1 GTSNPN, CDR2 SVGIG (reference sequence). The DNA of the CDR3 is TGTGCCTGGAGTGTACTTCGGGGCACTGAAGCTTTCTTT. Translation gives CAWSVLRGTEAFF.

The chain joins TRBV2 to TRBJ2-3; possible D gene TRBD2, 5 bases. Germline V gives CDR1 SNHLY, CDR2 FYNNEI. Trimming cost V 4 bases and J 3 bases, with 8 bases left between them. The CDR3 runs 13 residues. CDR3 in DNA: TGTGCCAGCAGTGTAGAGGGAACAGATACGCAGTATTTT. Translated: CASSVEGTDTQYF.

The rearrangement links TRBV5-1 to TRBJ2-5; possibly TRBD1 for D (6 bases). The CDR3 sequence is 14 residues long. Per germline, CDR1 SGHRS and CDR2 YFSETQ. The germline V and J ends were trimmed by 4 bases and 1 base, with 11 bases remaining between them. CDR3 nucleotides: TGCGCCAGCAGCCATCAGGGGACCCAAGAGACCCAGTACTTC. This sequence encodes CASSHQGTQETQYF.

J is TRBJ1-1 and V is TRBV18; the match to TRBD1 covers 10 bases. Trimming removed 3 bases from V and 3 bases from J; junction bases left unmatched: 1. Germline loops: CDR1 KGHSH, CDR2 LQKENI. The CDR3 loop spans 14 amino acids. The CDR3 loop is CASSPGTGDTEAFF. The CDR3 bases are TGTGCCAGCTCACCGGGGACAGGGGACACTGAAGCTTTCTTT.

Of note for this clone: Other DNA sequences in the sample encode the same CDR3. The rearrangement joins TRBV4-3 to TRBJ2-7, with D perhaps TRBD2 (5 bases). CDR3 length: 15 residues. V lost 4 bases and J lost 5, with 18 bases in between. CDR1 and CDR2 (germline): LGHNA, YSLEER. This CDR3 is CASSLSAGKHDEQYF. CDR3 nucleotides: TGCGCCAGCAGCCTAAGCGCCGGGAAGCATGACGAGCAGTACTTC.

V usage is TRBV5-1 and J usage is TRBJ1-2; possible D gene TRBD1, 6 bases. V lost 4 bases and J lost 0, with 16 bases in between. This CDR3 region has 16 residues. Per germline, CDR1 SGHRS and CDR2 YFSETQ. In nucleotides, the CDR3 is TGCGCCAGCAGCACGTACCGGGACACCGCTAACTATGGCTACACCTTC. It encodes CASSTYRDTANYGYTF.

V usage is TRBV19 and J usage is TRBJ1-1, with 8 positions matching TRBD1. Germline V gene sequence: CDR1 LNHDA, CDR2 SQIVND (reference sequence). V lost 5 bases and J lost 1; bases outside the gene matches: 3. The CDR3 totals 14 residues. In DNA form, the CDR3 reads TGTGCCAGTAGTGACAGGGGCTCGAACACTGAAGCTTTCTTT. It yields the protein CASSDRGSNTEAFF. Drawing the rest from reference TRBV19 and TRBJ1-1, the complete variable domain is DGGITQSPKYLFRKEGQNVTLSCEQNLNHDAMYWYRQDPGQGLRLIYYSQIVNDFQKGDIAEGYSVSREKKESFPLTVTSAQKNPTAFYLCASSDRGSNTEAFFGQGTRLTVV.

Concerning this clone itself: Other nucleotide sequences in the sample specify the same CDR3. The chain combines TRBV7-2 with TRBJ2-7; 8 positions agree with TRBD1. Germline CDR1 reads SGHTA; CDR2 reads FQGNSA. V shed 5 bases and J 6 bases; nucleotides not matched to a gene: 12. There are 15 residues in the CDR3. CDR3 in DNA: TGTGCCAGCAGCAGGCTAGGACAGGGCAACCCCGAGCAGTACTTC. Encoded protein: CASSRLGQGNPEQYF.

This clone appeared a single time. CDR3: CASSLGTSQVTDTQYF. The CDR3 DNA sequence: TGTGCCAGCAGCTTAGGGACTAGCCAAGTGACAGATACGCAGTATTTT. This chain joins TRBV11-3 and TRBJ2-3; 8 nucleotides match TRBD2. CDR3 length equals 16 residues. Germline lookup yields CDR1 SGHNT and CDR2 YENEEA. With V trimmed by 1 base and J by 3 bases, 6 bases remained unmatched. The entire variable domain, with the rest obtained from reference TRBV11-3 and TRBJ2-3, is as follows: EAGVVQSPRYKIIEKKQPVAFWCNPISGHNTLYWYLQNLGQGPELLIRYENEEAVDDSQLPKDRFSAERLKGVDSTLKIQPAELGDSAVYLCASSLGTSQVTDTQYFGPGTRLTVL.